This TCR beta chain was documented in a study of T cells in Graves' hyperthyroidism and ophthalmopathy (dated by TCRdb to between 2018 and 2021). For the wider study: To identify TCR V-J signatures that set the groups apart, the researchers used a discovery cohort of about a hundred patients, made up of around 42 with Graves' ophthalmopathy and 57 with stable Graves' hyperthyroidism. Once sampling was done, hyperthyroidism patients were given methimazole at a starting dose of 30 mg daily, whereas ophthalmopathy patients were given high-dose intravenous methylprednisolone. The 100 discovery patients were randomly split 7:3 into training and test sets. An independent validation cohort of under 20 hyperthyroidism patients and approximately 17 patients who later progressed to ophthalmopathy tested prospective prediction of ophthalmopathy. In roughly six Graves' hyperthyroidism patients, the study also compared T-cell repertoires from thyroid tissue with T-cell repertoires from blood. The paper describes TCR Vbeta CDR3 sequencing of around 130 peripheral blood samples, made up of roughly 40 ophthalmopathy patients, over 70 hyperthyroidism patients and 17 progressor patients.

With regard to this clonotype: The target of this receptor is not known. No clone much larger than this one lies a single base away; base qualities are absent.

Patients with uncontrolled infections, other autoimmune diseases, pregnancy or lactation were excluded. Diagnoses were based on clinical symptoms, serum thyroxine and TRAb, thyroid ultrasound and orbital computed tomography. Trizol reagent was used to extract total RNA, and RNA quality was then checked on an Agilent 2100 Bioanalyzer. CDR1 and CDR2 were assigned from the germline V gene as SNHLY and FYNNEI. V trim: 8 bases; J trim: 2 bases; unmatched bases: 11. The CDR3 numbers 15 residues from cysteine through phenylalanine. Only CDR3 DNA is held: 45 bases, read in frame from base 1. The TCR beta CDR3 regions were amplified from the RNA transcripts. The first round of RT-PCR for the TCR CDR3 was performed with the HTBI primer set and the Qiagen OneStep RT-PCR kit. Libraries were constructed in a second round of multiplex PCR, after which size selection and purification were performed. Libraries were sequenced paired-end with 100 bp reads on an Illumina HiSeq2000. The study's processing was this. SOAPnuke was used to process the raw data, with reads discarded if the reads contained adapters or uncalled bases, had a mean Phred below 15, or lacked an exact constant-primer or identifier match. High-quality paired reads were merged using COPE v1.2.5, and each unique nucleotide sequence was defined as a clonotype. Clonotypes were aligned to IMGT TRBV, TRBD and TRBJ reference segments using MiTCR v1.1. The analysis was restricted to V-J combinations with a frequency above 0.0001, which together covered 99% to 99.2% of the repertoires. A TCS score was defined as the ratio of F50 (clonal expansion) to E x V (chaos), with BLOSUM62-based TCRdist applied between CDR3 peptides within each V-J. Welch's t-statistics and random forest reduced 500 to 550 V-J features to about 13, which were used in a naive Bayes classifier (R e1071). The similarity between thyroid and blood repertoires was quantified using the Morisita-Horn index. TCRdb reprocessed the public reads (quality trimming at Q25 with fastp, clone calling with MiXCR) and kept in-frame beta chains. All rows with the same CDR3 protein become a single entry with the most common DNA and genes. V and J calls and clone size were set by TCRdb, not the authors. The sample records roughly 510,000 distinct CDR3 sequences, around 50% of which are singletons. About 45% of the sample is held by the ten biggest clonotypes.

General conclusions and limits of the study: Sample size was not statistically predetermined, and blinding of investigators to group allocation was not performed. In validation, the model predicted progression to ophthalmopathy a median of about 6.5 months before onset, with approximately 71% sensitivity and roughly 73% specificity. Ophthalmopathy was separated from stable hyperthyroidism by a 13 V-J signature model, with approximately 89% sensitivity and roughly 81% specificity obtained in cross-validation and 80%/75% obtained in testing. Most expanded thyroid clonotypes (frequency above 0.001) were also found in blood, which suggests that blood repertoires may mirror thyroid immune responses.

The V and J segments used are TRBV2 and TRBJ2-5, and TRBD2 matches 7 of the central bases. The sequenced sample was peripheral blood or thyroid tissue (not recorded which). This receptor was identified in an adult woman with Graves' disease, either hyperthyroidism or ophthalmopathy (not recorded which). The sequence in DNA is TGTGCCAGCGGGGTAGAGGCTAGCGGACAAGAGACCCAGTACTTC. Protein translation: CASGVEASGQETQYF.